This T cell receptor (beta chain) was identified in a study of metastatic and nonmetastatic thyroid tumors. Study details: Both malignant and benign thyroid patients supplied peripheral blood and tumor or nodule tissue samples, across which the repertoires of these patients were then compared.

Study results and caveats: Reported TCR beta diversity, measured in blood and tumor, was significantly higher for malignant thyroid tumors than for benign nodules.

In the original analysis: Clinicopathological groups supplied CDR3 differences that were used to build a distant-metastasis classifier for papillary thyroid cancer. TCRdb recomputed clones from the PCR reads via MiXCR. It is TCRdb's table, rather than the study itself, that gives the V and J calls and clone size. Of 6,000 or so clones in the sample, roughly 35% were seen once. Per the germline V gene, CDR1 is SNHLY and CDR2 is FYNNEI. The CDR3 covers 14 residues. Trimming removed 4 bases at V and 0 bases at J, with 7 bases between. Thyroid surgery had not been preceded by any treatment in any patient. This clone showed up just a few times. Its antigen is as yet unknown.

This chain connects TRBV2 to TRBJ1-5, with D hard to call. The origin of this receptor is a male donor with papillary thyroid cancer or a benign thyroid nodule (not recorded which). Some clones in this sample may be carry-over from other donors' samples. The material sequenced was adjacent normal tissue. The CDR3 here is CASSVENSNQPQHF. The CDR3 DNA reads TGTGCCAGCAGTGTGGAGAATAGCAATCAGCCCCAGCATTTT.